The rows below give T cell receptor beta chains drawn from one sample of a study of blood T cells in healthy people across ages. TCRdb recomputed calls from the 5' RACE reads with MiXCR, one row per CDR3 protein. In the table there are approximately 360,000 distinct CDR3 sequences, about 52% of which are singletons. The sample was blood. The receptors were sampled from a man in his 60s in good health. Both conserved end residues are part of each CDR3. Each record gives: J gene, CDR3 length, D gene, clone size, V gene, CDR3 protein, CDR3 DNA. D genes are given only for firm matches. The size field is filled for only some rows; it gives once, few, many or a size class.

TRBJ2-7,12,-,few,TRBV29-1,CSVGDGDYEQYF,TGCAGCGTTGGGGACGGCGACTACGAGCAGTACTTC
TRBJ2-3,12,-,many,TRBV5-1,CASSLQYDTQYF,TGCGCCAGCAGCTTGCAGTACGATACGCAGTATTTT
TRBJ1-2,18,TRBD1,few,TRBV20-1,CSARERQGPITQYYGYTF,TGCAGTGCTAGGGAAAGACAGGGGCCAATAACCCAGTACTATGGCTACACCTTC
TRBJ2-1,12,-,-,TRBV7-8,CASSETFDEQFF,TGTGCCAGCAGCGAAACATTCGATGAGCAGTTCTTC
TRBJ2-5,14,-,-,TRBV15,CATSLGSVRGTQYF,TGCGCCACCAGCCTGGGTTCAGTCAGGGGGACCCAGTACTTC
TRBJ2-3,13,-,few,TRBV6-4,CASSASPTDTQYF,TGTGCCAGCAGTGCCAGCCCCACAGATACGCAGTATTTT
TRBJ2-3,16,TRBD2,many,TRBV27,CASSLTSGRFTDTQYF,TGTGCCAGCAGTCTGACTAGCGGGAGGTTTACAGATACGCAGTATTTT
TRBJ2-7,13,-,-,TRBV27,CASSLSFNYEQYF,TGTGCCAGCAGTTTATCCTTTAACTACGAGCAGTACTTC
TRBJ2-7,16,TRBD2,-,TRBV4-2,CASSHQTSGRFYEQYF,TGTGCCAGCAGCCACCAGACTAGCGGGAGATTCTACGAGCAGTACTTC
TRBJ2-5,14,-,few,TRBV24-1,CAASNPGQQETQYF,TGTGCCGCTTCAAACCCAGGACAGCAAGAGACCCAGTACTTC
TRBJ2-7,12,-,few,TRBV2,CASSYLGYEQYF,TGTGCCAGCTCCTATCTAGGGTACGAGCAGTACTTC
TRBJ2-5,14,-,few,TRBV18,CASSPLTTRIEQYF,TGTGCCAGCTCACCGCTGACTACGCGAATAGAGCAGTACTTC